These T cell receptor beta chains were read from a single sample in a study of T cells expressing NK-cell markers. For each CDR3 protein, TCRdb gives one entry from its re-call of the 5' RACE reads, without DNA. This sample's table has 250,000 or so distinct CDR3 sequences. Source material: blood T cells: a sorted CD56 or NKG2C T cell subset, CD4+ or CD8+ T cells, or bulk PBMC T cells (not recorded which). The receptors were gathered from a woman between 18 and 75 years old in good health. The CDR3 runs from the conserved cysteine through the conserved F or W.

CDR3aa: CSSTAGAGGYGYTF
v_gene: TRBV29-1
j_gene: TRBJ1-2

CDR3aa: CASSPRTIGTGELFF
v_gene: TRBV9
j_gene: TRBJ2-2

CDR3aa: CASSPDRGTYNEQFF
v_gene: TRBV12-3/TRBV12-4
j_gene: TRBJ2-1

CDR3aa: CSVESLGQGYGYTF
v_gene: TRBV29-1
j_gene: TRBJ1-2

CDR3aa: CASSSIWRDTNEKLFF
v_gene: TRBV13
j_gene: TRBJ1-4

CDR3aa: CATSDLNRPHTQYF
v_gene: TRBV24-1
j_gene: TRBJ2-3

CDR3aa: CASSVSGGLYNEQFF
v_gene: TRBV9
j_gene: TRBJ2-1

CDR3aa: CASRAGETQYF
v_gene: TRBV6-2/TRBV6-3
j_gene: TRBJ2-5

CDR3aa: CSGGGGSSYEQYF
v_gene: TRBV29-1
j_gene: TRBJ2-7

CDR3aa: CASSGGTNQPQHF
v_gene: TRBV7-7
j_gene: TRBJ1-5

CDR3aa: CASSSTTGTYSPLHF
v_gene: TRBV5-5
j_gene: TRBJ1-6

CDR3aa: CASSPRLATGELFF
v_gene: TRBV18
j_gene: TRBJ2-2

CDR3aa: CASSQDRSSYNEQFF
v_gene: TRBV3-1
j_gene: TRBJ2-1

CDR3aa: CAIRDSGQNYGYTF
v_gene: TRBV10-3
j_gene: TRBJ1-2

CDR3aa: CASSFGPLDIQYF
v_gene: TRBV7-2
j_gene: TRBJ2-4

CDR3aa: CASSLSGEEQFF
v_gene: TRBV7-9
j_gene: TRBJ2-1

CDR3aa: CASSPPGGYNEQFF
v_gene: TRBV25-1
j_gene: TRBJ2-1

CDR3aa: CASSVVRNEQYF
v_gene: TRBV2
j_gene: TRBJ2-7

CDR3aa: CSARRTSVSTDTQYF
v_gene: TRBV20-1
j_gene: TRBJ2-3

CDR3aa: CASVQQGFGNAFF
v_gene: TRBV3-1
j_gene: TRBJ1-1